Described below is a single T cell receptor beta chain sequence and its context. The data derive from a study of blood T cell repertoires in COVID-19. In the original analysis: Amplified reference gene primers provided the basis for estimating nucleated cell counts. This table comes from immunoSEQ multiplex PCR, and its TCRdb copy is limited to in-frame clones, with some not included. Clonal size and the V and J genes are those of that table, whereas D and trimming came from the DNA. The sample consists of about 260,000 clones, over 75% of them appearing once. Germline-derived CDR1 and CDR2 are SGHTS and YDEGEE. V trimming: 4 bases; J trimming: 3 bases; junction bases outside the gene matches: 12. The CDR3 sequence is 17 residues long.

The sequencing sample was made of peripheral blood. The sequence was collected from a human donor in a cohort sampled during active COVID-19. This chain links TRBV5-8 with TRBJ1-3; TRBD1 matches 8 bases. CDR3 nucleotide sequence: TGTGCCAGCAGCCCCGGACAGGGTAGAGCTTATGGAAACACCATATATTTT. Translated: CASSPGQGRAYGNTIYF.